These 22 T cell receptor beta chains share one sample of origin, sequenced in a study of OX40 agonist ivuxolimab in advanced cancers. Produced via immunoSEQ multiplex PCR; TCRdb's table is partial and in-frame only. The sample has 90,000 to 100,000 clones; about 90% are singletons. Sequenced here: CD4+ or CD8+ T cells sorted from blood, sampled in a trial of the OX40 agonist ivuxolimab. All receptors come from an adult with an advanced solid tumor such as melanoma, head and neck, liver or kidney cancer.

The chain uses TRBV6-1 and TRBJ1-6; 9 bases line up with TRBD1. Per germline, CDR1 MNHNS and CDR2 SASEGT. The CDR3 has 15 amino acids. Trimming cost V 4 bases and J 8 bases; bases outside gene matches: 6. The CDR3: CASSGDRVGDSPLHF. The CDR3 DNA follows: TGTGCCAGCAGTGGGGACAGGGTCGGGGATTCACCCCTCCACTTT.

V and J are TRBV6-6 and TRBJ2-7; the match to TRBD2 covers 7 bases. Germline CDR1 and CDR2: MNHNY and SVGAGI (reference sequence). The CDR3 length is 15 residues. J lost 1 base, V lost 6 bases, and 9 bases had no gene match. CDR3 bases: TGTGCCAGCAGAAGGATCGGGGGGAGTTCCTACGAGCAGTACTTC. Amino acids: CASRRIGGSSYEQYF.

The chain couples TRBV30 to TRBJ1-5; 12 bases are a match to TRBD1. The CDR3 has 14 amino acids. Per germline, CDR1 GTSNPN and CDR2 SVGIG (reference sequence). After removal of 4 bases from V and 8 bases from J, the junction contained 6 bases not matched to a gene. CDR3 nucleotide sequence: TGTGCCTGGAATCCGGGACAGGGGGCTGAGCCCCAGCATTTT. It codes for CAWNPGQGAEPQHF.

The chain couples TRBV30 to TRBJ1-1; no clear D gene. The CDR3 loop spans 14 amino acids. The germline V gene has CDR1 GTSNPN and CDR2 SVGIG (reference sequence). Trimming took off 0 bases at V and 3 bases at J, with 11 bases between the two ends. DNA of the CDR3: TGTGCCTGGAGTGTGACCCGCCGGGACACTGAAGCTTTCTTT. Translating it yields CAWSVTRRDTEAFF.

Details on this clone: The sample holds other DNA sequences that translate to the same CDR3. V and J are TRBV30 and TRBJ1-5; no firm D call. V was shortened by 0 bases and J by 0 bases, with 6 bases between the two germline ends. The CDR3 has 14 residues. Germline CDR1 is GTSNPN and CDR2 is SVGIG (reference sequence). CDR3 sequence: CAWSVGSSNQPQHF. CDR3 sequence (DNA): TGTGCCTGGAGTGTAGGGAGTAGCAATCAGCCCCAGCATTTT.

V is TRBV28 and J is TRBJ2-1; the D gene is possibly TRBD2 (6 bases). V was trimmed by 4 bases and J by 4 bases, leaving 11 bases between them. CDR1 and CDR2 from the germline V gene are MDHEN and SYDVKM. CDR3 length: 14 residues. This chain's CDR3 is CASSSPGSYNEQFF. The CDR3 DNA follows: TGTGCCAGCAGTTCACCCGGGAGTTACAATGAGCAGTTCTTC.

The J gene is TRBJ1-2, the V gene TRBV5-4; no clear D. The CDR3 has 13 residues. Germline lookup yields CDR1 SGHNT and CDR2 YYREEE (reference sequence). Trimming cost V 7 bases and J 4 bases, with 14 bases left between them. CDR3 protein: CASGLGGTYGYTF. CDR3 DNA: TGTGCCAGCGGCCTAGGAGGTACCTATGGCTACACCTTC.

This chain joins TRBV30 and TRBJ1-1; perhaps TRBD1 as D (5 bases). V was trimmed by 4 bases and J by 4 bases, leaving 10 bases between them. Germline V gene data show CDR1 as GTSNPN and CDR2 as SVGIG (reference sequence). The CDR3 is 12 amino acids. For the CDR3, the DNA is TGTGCCTGGATGGGCGGGGGCACTGAAGCTTTCTTT. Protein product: CAWMGGGTEAFF.

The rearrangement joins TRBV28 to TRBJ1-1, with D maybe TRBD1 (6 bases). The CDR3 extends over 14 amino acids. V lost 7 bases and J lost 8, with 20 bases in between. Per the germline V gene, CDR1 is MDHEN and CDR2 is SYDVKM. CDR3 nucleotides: TGTGCCAGCACCGCGACAGGCGGTTTTCTCGAAGCTTTCTTT. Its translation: CASTATGGFLEAFF.

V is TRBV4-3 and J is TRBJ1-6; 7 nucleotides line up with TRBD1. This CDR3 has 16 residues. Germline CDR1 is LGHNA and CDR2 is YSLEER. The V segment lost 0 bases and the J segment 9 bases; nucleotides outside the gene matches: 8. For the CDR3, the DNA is TGCGCCAGCAGCCAAGATTTAGGGCAGGGGGGTTCACCCCTCCACTTT. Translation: CASSQDLGQGGSPLHF.

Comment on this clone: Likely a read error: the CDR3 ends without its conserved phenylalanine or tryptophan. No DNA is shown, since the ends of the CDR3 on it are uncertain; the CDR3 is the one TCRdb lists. The chain's CDR3 is CASPRDTPE. The V call is TRBV27, the J call TRBJ2-7; TRBD1, the D gene given by the table, was not confirmed from the DNA. In germline, CDR1 is MNHEY, CDR2 SMNVEV (reference sequence). Ends included, the CDR3 has 9 residues.

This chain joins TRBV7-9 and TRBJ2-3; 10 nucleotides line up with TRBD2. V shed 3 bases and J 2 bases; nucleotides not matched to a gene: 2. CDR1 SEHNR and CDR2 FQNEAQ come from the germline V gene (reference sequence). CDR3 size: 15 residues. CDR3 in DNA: TGTGCCAGCAGCTTGAGCGGGGGGGACACAGATACGCAGTATTTT. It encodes CASSLSGGDTDTQYF.

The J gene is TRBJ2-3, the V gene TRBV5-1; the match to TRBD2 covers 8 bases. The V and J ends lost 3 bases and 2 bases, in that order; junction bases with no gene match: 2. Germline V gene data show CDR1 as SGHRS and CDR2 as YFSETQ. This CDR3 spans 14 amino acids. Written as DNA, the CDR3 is TGCGCCAGCAGCTCGCGGGGGGCCACAGATACGCAGTATTTT. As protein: CASSSRGATDTQYF.

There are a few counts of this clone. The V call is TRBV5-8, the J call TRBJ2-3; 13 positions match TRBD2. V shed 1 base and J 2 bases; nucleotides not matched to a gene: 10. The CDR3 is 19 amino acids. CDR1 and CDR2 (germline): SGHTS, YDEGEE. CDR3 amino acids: CASSLFRLAGGTLTDTQYF. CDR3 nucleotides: TGTGCCAGCAGCTTGTTCCGACTAGCGGGGGGCACACTCACAGATACGCAGTATTTT.

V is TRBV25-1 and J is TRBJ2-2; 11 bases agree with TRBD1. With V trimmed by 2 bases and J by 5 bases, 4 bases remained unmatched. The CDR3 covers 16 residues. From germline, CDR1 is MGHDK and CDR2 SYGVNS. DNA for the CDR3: TGTGCCAGCAGTGAACCGGGACAGGGGGGGACCGGGGAGCTGTTTTTT. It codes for CASSEPGQGGTGELFF.

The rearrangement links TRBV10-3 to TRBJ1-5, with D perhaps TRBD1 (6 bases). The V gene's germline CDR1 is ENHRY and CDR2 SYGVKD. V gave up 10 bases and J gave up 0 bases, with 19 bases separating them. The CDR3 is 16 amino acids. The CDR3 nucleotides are TGTGCCAGCGGTCGGACAGCAGACTATAGCAATCAGCCCCAGCATTTT. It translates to CASGRTADYSNQPQHF.

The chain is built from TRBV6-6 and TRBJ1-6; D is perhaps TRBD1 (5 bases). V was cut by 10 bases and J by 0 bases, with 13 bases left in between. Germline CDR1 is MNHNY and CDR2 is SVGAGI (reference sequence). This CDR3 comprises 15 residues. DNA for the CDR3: TGTGCCACCAGGGCATCCTTCTCCTATAATTCACCCCTCCACTTT. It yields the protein CATRASFSYNSPLHF.

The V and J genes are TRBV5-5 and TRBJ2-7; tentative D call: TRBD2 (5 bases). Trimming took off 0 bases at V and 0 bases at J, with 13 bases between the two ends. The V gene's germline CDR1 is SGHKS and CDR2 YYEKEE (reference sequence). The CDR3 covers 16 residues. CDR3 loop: CASSLEHGIYSYEQYF. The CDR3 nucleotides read TGTGCCAGCAGCTTGGAACACGGGATTTACTCCTACGAGCAGTACTTC.

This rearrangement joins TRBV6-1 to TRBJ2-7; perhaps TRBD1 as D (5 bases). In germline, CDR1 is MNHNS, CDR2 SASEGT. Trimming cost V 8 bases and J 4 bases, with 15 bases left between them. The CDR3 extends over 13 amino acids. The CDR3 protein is CASFGQDIYEQYF. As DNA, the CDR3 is TGTGCCAGCTTCGGGCAGGACATATACGAGCAGTACTTC.

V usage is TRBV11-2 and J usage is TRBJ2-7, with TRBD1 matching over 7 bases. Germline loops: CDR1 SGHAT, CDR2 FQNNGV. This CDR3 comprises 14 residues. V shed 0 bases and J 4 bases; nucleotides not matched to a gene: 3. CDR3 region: CASSLDGTVYEQYF. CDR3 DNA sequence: TGTGCCAGCAGCTTAGATGGGACAGTGTACGAGCAGTACTTC. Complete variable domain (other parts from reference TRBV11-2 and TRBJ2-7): EAGVAQSPRYKIIEKRQSVAFWCNPISGHATLYWYQQILGQGPKLLIQFQNNGVVDDSQLPKDRFSAERLKGVDSTLKIQPAKLEDSAVYLCASSLDGTVYEQYFGPGTRLTVT.

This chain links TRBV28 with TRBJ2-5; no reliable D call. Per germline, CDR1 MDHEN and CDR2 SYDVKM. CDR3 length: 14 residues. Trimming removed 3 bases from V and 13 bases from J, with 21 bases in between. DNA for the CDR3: TGTGCCAGCAGTTTGCACGGACCTAGGAACTCCCCGTACTTC. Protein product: CASSLHGPRNSPYF.

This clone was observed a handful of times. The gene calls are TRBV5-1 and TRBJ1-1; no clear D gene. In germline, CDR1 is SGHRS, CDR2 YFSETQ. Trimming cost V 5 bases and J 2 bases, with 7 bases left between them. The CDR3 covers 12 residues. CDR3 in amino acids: CASREINTEAFF. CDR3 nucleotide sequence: TGCGCCAGCAGAGAAATAAACACTGAAGCTTTCTTT.